The 5 T cell receptor beta chains in this list originate from one sample, sequenced in a study of radiotherapy plus CTLA-4 blockade in lung cancer. Profiled with immunoSEQ multiplex PCR; TCRdb holds only in-frame clones, not every one. The table records some 15,000 clones, 65% to 75% of them present only once. The specimen comprised peripheral blood, sampled from a patient treated with radiotherapy plus ipilimumab. Receptors originate from a human donor with non-small cell lung cancer whose response to radiotherapy plus ipilimumab could not be evaluated.

The rearrangement links TRBV29-1 to TRBJ2-7; possible D gene TRBD1, 6 bases. V lost 5 bases and J lost 5, with 13 bases in between. The CDR3 consists of 12 residues. The germline CDR1 and CDR2 sequences are SQVTM and ANQGSEA. The CDR3 nucleotides read TGCAGCGTTCGTGGACAGTGGGACGAGCAGTACTTC. Amino acid sequence: CSVRGQWDEQYF.

The V gene is TRBV18, the J gene TRBJ1-1; maybe TRBD1 (6 bases). From germline, CDR1 is KGHSH and CDR2 LQKENI. The CDR3 runs 17 residues. Trimming removed 5 bases from V and 0 bases from J, with 19 bases in between. In DNA, the CDR3 is TGTGCCAGCTCAACCAAGGGGGGGGGACTAATGAACACTGAAGCTTTCTTT. Amino acid sequence: CASSTKGGGLMNTEAFF.

The genes are TRBV2 and TRBJ1-1, with TRBD1 as a possible D gene (6 bases). Trimming shortened V by 8 bases and J by 4 bases, and 17 bases separated the two germline ends. CDR1 and CDR2 (germline): SNHLY, FYNNEI. This CDR3 spans 14 amino acids. The CDR3: CASRTQGWATEAFF. In DNA, the CDR3 is TGTGCCAGCCGAACTCAGGGGTGGGCCACTGAAGCTTTCTTT. Full variable domain (rest looked up from reference TRBV2 and TRBJ1-1): EPEVTQTPSHQVTQMGQEVILRCVPISNHLYFYWYRQILGQKVEFLVSFYNNEISEKSEIFDDQFSVERPDGSNFTLKIRSTKLEDSAMYFCASRTQGWATEAFFGQGTRLTVV.

The chain carries TRBV5-1 and TRBJ2-7; no clear D gene. Germline CDR1 SGHRS, CDR2 YFSETQ. V was pared by 0 bases and J by 5 bases, with 15 bases between. The CDR3 has 15 amino acids. CDR3 sequence: CASSLEGGRGDEQYF. The CDR3 DNA reads as TGCGCCAGCAGCTTGGAAGGCGGCAGAGGTGACGAGCAGTACTTC.

The J gene is TRBJ1-5, the V gene TRBV10-3, with TRBD1 matching 9 bases. Germline V gives CDR1 ENHRY, CDR2 SYGVKD. Losses at the gene ends were 7 bases for V and 5 bases for J; bases not matched to a gene: 6. The CDR3 length is 14 residues. The CDR3 sequence: CAIKEDRGYQPQHF. In nucleotides, the CDR3 is TGTGCCATCAAAGAGGACAGGGGTTATCAGCCCCAGCATTTT.